This TCR beta chain was observed in a study of T cell changes during pregnancy in multiple sclerosis. The data were produced by immunoSEQ multiplex PCR, yet TCRdb's version contains in-frame clones alone and is incomplete. The sample has 40,000 to 45,000 clones, about 89% seen once. The germline gives CDR1 MNHEY, CDR2 SMNVEV (reference sequence). Trimming removed 6 bases from V and 4 bases from J; junction bases left unmatched: 6. The CDR3 totals 13 residues. The chain uses TRBV27 and TRBJ2-7; 7 positions agree with TRBD1. This specimen consisted of CD4+ T cells from peripheral blood mononuclear cells, obtained in the first trimester of pregnancy. This receptor was obtained from a female donor with multiple sclerosis, enrolled in a pregnancy study. The CDR3 DNA reads as TGTGCCAGCAGCCGGGACAGAAGATACGAGCAGTACTTC. Protein: CASSRDRRYEQYF.